This TCR beta chain was recovered during a study of cytomegalovirus exposure and HLA in healthy donors. Background on the study: Earlier results showed approximately 110 million unique TCR beta sequences derived from 150 million to 200 million T cells.

Donors sampled were nominally healthy, though unrecorded immune exposures were likely. Between the trimmed V and J ends, which lost 5 bases and 4 bases, there was a span of 8 bases. This CDR3 contains 11 residues. Germline CDR1 and CDR2: SQVTM and ANQGSEA. Use of 60 Vbeta and 13 Jbeta primers characterized the PCR. Sequenced by immunoSEQ multiplex PCR; TCRdb stores in-frame clones only, minus some. The sample includes about 15,000 clones, roughly 60% of them seen just once. The specimen was PBMCs. This clonotype originated in a woman aged 45-65 years in good health and CMV-seropositive. This chain joins TRBV29-1 and TRBJ1-2; D unresolved. In DNA, the CDR3 is TGCAGCGTTACAGAGAGCTATGGCTACACCTTC. Residues: CSVTESYGYTF.